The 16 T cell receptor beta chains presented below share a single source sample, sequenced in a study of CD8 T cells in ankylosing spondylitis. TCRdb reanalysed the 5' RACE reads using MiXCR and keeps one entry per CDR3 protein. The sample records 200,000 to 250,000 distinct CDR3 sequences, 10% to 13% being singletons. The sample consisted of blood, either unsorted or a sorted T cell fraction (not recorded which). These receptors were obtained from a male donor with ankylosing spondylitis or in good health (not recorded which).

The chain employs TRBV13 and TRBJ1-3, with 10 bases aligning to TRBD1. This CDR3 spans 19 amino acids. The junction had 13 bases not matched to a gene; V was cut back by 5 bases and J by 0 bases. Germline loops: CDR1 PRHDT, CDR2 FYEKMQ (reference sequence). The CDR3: CASSLETGGPYRSGNTIYF. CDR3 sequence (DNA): TGTGCCAGCAGCCTAGAGACAGGGGGCCCTTATCGCTCTGGAAACACCATATATTTT.

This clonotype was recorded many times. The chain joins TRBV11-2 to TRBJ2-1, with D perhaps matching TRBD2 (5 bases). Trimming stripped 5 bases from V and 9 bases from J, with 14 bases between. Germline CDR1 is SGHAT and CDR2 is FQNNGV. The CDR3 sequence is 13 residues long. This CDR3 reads CASSSGLDREQFF. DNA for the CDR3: TGTGCCAGCAGCAGTGGACTCGATCGTGAGCAGTTCTTC. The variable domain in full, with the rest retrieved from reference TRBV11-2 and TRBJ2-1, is EAGVAQSPRYKIIEKRQSVAFWCNPISGHATLYWYQQILGQGPKLLIQFQNNGVVDDSQLPKDRFSAERLKGVDSTLKIQPAKLEDSAVYLCASSSGLDREQFFGPGTRLTVL.

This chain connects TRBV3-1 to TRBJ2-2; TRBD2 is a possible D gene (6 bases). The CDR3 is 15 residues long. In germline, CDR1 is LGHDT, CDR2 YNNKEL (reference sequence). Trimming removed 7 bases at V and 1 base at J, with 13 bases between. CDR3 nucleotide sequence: TGTGCCAGCACCACCTTGGGGGGGAACACCGGGGAGCTGTTTTTT. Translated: CASTTLGGNTGELFF.

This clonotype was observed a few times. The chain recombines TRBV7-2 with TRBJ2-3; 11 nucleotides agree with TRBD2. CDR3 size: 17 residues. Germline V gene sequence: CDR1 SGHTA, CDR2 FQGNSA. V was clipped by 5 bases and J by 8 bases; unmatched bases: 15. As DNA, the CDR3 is TGTGCCAGCAGCCAAGAGACTAGCGGGGTGCAGCCGGTTACGCAGTATTTT. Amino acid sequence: CASSQETSGVQPVTQYF.

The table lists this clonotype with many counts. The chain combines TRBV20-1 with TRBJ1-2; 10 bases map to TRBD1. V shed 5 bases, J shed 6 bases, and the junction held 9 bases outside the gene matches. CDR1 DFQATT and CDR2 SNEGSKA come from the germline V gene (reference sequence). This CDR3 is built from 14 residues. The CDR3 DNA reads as TGCAGTGCTCAGCCCGGACAGGGGGGGAATGGCTACACCTTC. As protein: CSAQPGQGGNGYTF.

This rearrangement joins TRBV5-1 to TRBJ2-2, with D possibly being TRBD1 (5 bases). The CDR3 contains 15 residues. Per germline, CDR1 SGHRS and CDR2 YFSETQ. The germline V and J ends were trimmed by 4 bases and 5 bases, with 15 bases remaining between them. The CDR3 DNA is TGCGCCAGCAGCGTCGCGCCTCAGGGTACCGGGGAGCTGTTTTTT. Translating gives CASSVAPQGTGELFF.

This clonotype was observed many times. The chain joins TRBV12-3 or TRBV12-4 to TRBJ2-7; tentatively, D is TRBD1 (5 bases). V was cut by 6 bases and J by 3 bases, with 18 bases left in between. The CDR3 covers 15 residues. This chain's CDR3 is CASSLTALGFYEQYF. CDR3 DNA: TGTGCCAGCAGCCTGACAGCTCTTGGTTTCTACGAGCAGTACTTC.

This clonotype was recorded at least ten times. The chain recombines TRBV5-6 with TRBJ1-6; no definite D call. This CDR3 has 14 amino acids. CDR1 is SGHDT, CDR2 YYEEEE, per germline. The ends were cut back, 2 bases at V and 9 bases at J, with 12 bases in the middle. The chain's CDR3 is CASSFGRTLSPLHF. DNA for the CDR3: TGTGCCAGCAGCTTCGGACGGACGCTTTCACCCCTCCACTTT.

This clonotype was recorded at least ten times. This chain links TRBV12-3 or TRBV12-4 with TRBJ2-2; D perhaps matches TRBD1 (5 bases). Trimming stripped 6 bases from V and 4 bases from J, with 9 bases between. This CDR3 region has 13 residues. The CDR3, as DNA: TGTGCCAGCAGCCGTCAGGGCACCGGGGAGCTGTTTTTT. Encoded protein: CASSRQGTGELFF.

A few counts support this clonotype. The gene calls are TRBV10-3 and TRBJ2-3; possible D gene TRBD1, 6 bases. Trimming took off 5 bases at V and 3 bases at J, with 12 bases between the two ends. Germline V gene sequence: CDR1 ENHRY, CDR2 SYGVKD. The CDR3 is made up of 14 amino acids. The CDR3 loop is CAISPPDRTDTQYF. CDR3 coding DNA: TGTGCCATCAGTCCCCCCGACAGGACAGATACGCAGTATTTT.

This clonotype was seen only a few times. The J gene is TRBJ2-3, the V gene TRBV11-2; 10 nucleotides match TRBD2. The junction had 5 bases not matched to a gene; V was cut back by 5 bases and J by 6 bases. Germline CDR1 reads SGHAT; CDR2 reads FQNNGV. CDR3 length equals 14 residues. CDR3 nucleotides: TGTGCCAGCAGCCTTACAGCGGGGGGGGATACGCAGTATTTT. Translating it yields CASSLTAGGDTQYF. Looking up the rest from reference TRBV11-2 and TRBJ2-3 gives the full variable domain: EAGVAQSPRYKIIEKRQSVAFWCNPISGHATLYWYQQILGQGPKLLIQFQNNGVVDDSQLPKDRFSAERLKGVDSTLKIQPAKLEDSAVYLCASSLTAGGDTQYFGPGTRLTVL.

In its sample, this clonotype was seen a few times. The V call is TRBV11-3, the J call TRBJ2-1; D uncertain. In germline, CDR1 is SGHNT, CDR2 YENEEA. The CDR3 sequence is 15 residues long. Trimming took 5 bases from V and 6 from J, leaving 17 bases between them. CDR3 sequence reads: CASSPRGSGPNEQFF. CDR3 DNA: TGTGCCAGCAGCCCGCGTGGCTCCGGGCCCAATGAGCAGTTCTTC.

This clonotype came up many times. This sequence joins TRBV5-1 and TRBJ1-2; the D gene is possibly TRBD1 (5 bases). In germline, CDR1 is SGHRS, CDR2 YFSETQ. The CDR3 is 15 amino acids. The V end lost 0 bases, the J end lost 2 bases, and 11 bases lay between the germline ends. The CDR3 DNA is TGCGCCAGCAGCTTGGGAATGGGGGAGAACTATGGCTACACCTTC. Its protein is CASSLGMGENYGYTF.

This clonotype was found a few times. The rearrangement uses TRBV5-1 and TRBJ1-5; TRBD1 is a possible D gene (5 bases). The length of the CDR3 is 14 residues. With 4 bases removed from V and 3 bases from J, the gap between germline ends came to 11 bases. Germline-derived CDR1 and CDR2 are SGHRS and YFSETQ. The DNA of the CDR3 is TGCGCCAGCAGCGGGGGGGATTTCAATCAGCCCCAGCATTTT. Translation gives CASSGGDFNQPQHF. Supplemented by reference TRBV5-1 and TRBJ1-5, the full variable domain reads KAGVTQTPRYLIKTRGQQVTLSCSPISGHRSVSWYQQTPGQGLQFLFEYFSETQRNKGNFPGRFSGRQFSNSRSEMNVSTLELGDSALYLCASSGGDFNQPQHFGDGTRLSIL.

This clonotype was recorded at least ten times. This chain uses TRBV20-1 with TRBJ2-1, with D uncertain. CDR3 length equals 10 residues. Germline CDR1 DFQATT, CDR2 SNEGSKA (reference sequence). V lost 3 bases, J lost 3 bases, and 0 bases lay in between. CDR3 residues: CSASYNEQFF. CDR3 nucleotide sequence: TGCAGTGCTAGCTACAATGAGCAGTTCTTC.

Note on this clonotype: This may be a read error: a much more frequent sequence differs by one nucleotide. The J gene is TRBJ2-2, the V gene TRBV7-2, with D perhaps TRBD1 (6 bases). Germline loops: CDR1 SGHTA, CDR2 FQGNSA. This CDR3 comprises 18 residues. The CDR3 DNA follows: TGTTCCAGCAGCTTAGCGATGGGATCCGGGACACTTCTTGGGGAGCTGTTTTTT. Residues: CSSSLAMGSGTLLGELFF.